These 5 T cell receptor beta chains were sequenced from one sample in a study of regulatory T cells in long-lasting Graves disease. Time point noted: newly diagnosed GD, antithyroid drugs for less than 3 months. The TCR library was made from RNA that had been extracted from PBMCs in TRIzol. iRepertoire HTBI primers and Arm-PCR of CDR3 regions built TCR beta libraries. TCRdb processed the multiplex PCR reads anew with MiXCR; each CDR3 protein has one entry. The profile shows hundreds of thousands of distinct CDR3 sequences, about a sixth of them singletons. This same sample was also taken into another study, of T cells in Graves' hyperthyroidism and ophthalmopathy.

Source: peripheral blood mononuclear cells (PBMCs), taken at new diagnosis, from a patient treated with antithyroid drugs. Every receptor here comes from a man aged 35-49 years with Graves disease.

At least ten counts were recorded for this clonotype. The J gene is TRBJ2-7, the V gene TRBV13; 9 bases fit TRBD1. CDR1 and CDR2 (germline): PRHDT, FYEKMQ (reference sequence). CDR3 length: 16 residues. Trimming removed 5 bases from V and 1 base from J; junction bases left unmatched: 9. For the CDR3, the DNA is TGTGCCAGCAGCGGGACAGGGATGGGTACATCCTACGAGCAGTACTTC. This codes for CASSGTGMGTSYEQYF.

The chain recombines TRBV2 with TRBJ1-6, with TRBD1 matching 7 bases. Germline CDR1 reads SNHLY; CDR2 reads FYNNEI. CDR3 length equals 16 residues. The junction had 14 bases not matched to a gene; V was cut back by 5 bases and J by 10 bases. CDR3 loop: CASSPQGTRKESPLHF. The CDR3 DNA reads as TGTGCCAGCAGTCCACAGGGGACTCGGAAGGAATCACCCCTCCACTTT. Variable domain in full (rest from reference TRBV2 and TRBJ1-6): EPEVTQTPSHQVTQMGQEVILRCVPISNHLYFYWYRQILGQKVEFLVSFYNNEISEKSEIFDDQFSVERPDGSNFTLKIRSTKLEDSAMYFCASSPQGTRKESPLHFGNGTRLTVT.

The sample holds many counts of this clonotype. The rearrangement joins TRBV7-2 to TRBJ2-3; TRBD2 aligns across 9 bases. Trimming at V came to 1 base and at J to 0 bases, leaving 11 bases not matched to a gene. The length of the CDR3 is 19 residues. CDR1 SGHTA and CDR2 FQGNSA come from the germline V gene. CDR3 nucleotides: TGTGCCAGCAGCTTAGGGCTAGCGGGGCCCTCCACTAGCACAGATACGCAGTATTTT. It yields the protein CASSLGLAGPSTSTDTQYF.

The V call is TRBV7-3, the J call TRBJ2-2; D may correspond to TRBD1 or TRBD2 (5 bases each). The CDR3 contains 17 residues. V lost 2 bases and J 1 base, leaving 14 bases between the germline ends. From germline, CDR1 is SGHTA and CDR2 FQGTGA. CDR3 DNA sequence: TGTGCCAGCAGCTTAGGCCACAGGACTCAGAACACCGGGGAGCTGTTTTTT. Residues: CASSLGHRTQNTGELFF.

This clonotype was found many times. The CDR3 DNA sequence: TGTGCCAGTGACAGGGGTTATGAGCAGTTCTTC. Translating gives CASDRGYEQFF. The chain combines TRBV6-1 with TRBJ2-1; TRBD1 aligns across 8 bases. The V gene's germline CDR1 is MNHNS and CDR2 SASEGT. This CDR3 has 11 residues. Trimming took 9 bases from V and 8 from J; bases not matched to a gene: 3.